This is a list of T cell receptor beta chains from one sample in a study of CD4+ T cells in melanoma. Libraries were prepared by immunoSEQ multiplex PCR; TCRdb keeps only in-frame clonotypes and omits some of them. The sample consists of thousands of clones, approximately 66% of them appearing once. Sequenced input: cells from a culture (not recorded whether cultured in vitro). These receptors all stem from a human donor with melanoma. Both conserved end residues are part of each CDR3. A D gene is named only where the DNA matches it firmly. Size is stated for part of the rows, as once, few or many counts, or as a class when the clone is expanded.

j_call | v_call | d_call | clone_size | cdr3_nt | cdr3_aa
TRBJ1-1 | TRBV6-4 | NA | NA | TGTGCCAGCAGCGCGACAGTGAACACTGAAGCTTTCTTT | CASSATVNTEAFF
TRBJ1-2 | TRBV4-3 | NA | NA | TGCGCCAGCAGCCAGCGGGGGGTCGGTCTCGGACTCTATGGCTACACCTTC | CASSQRGVGLGLYGYTF
TRBJ2-7 | TRBV5-1 | TRBD1 | large | TGCGCCAGCCGACAGGGCTTGGAGCAGTACTTC | CASRQGLEQYF
TRBJ2-3 | TRBV30 | NA | medium-sized | TGTGCCTCTAGAGACAGAACCTATACGCAGTATTTT | CASRDRTYTQYF
TRBJ2-6 | TRBV28 | TRBD1 | NA | TGTGCCAGCGTCTCAGGGGGAATGTCTGGGGCCAACGTCCTGACTTTC | CASVSGGMSGANVLTF
TRBJ2-1 | TRBV27 | TRBD1 | NA | TGTGCCAGCAGTCCCCCTGGGGGGGACAGGGGTAAAATATACAATGAGCAGTTCTTC | CASSPPGGDRGKIYNEQFF
TRBJ2-3 | TRBV27 | NA | NA | TGTGCCAGCAGTTTATTGGGTGCTTTCACAGATACGCAGTATTTT | CASSLLGAFTDTQYF
TRBJ1-1 | TRBV7-3 | NA | NA | TGTGCCAGCAGCTTAAGTTCAGGGACTGAAGCTTTCTTT | CASSLSSGTEAFF
TRBJ1-6 | TRBV7-9 | TRBD1 | few | TGTGCCAGCAGCGAAAACCGGGACAGGGCGGGGGGTTCACCCCTCCACTTT | CASSENRDRAGGSPLHF
TRBJ2-7 | TRBV5-4 | TRBD2 | NA | TGTGCCAGCAGTCCAAGCGGGGGCTCTTACGAGCAGTACTTC | CASSPSGGSYEQYF
TRBJ2-1 | TRBV7-2 | TRBD2 | NA | TGTGCCAGCAGCTTATGGCCCGGACTAGCGGGGGCCCCGTACAATGAGCAGTTCTTC | CASSLWPGLAGAPYNEQFF
TRBJ2-5 | TRBV29-1 | NA | once | TGCAGCGTTGAAGATGCCCGGGGCCGGGAGACCCAGTACTTC | CSVEDARGRETQYF
TRBJ1-1 | TRBV15 | NA | few | TGTGCCACCAGCAGAGCGCCCAGCACTGAAGCTTTCTTT | CATSRAPSTEAFF
TRBJ2-7 | TRBV27 | NA | medium-sized | TGTGCCAGCAGTTCGACCAGGGACCACGAGCAGTACTTC | CASSSTRDHEQYF
TRBJ2-2 | TRBV24-1 | NA | NA | TGTGCCACCAAGGACCAGACGGGTACCGGGGAGCTGTTTTTT | CATKDQTGTGELFF
TRBJ2-7 | TRBV7-9 | NA | NA | TGTGCCAGCAGCTTAATAGGGCCATCCTACGAGCAGTACTTC | CASSLIGPSYEQYF
TRBJ1-4 | TRBV5-1 | TRBD1 | NA | TGCGCCAGCAGCTGGGGACAGGGGGCCGAGTATGAAAAACTGTTTTTT | CASSWGQGAEYEKLFF
TRBJ2-2 | TRBV7-9 | TRBD2 | NA | TGTGCCATCGCAACAGGGACTAGCGGCACCGGGGAGCTGTTTTTT | CAIATGTSGTGELFF
TRBJ2-7 | TRBV13 | NA | NA | TGTGCCAGCAGCAGTCCCGGGGGGCCAACCTACGAGCAGTACTTC | CASSSPGGPTYEQYF
TRBJ2-2 | TRBV7-6 | NA | NA | TGTGCCAGCAGCTTAGAACAGGGCGACACCGGGGAGCTGTTTTTT | CASSLEQGDTGELFF
TRBJ1-5 | TRBV27 | NA | NA | TGTGCCAGCAGTTTAAGTAGAGATGCGCCCCAGCATTTT | CASSLSRDAPQHF
TRBJ1-2 | TRBV18 | TRBD1 | NA | TGTGCCAGCTCTCCCGGGACAGACTATGGCTACACCTTC | CASSPGTDYGYTF
TRBJ2-1 | TRBV28 | NA | NA | TGTGCCAGCAGTTGGGCTAATGAGCAGTTCTTC | CASSWANEQFF
TRBJ1-2 | TRBV7-9 | NA | few | TGTGCCAGCAGCTTGGACAGTAACTATGGCTACACCTTC | CASSLDSNYGYTF
TRBJ1-2 | TRBV30 | NA | NA | TGTGCCTGGAGGGATTTAACTATCGGGTACACCTTC | CAWRDLTIGYTF
TRBJ1-1 | TRBV6-5 | NA | few | TGTGCCAGCAGTTACGCGTCTTACACTGAAGCTTTCTTT | CASSYASYTEAFF
TRBJ1-2 | TRBV4-1 | NA | few | TGCGCCAGCAGCCTCGGACGAGGGGGAGCGGGTTATGACTATGGCTACACCTTC | CASSLGRGGAGYDYGYTF
TRBJ2-1 | TRBV4-1 | NA | NA | TGCGCCAGCAGCCGAGCGGCGAGGGCGGCGGGTGAGCAGTTCTTC | CASSRAARAAGEQFF
TRBJ1-2 | TRBV7-9 | NA | NA | TGTGCCAGTGGGAGGGAGACTAACTATGGCTACACCTTC | CASGRETNYGYTF
TRBJ2-7 | TRBV5-4 | TRBD2 | NA | TGTGCCAGCAGCTCGGGGGGGGAGTACGAGCAGTACTTC | CASSSGGEYEQYF
TRBJ2-1 | TRBV6-5 | NA | NA | TGTGCCAGCGCCCTCATTCGGGCAGTCAATGAGCAGTTCTTC | CASALIRAVNEQFF
TRBJ2-3 | TRBV6-5 | TRBD2 | NA | TGTGCCAGCAGGACTAGCTTTGGCACAGATACGCAGTATTTT | CASRTSFGTDTQYF
TRBJ2-1 | TRBV27 | NA | few | TGTGCCAGCAGGGTTTACAATGAGCAGTTCTTC | CASRVYNEQFF
TRBJ1-5 | TRBV5-5 | TRBD1 | NA | TGTGCCAGCAGCTTGACCCCCCCTGGGACAGCTAATCAGCCCCAGCATTTT | CASSLTPPGTANQPQHF
TRBJ2-7 | TRBV5-5 | TRBD1 | once | TGTGCCAGCAGTTCGGGACAGGCTATCTCCTACGAGCAGTACTTC | CASSSGQAISYEQYF
TRBJ1-2 | TRBV6-2/TRBV6-3 | NA | medium-sized | TGTGCCAGCAGTTACCTTACAGGGACCAACTATGGCTACACCTTC | CASSYLTGTNYGYTF
TRBJ2-5 | TRBV5-6 | NA | NA | TGTGCCAGCAGCTTAGGGCAGCAAGAGACCCAGTACTTC | CASSLGQQETQYF
TRBJ2-4 | TRBV6-5 | TRBD2 | NA | TGTGCCAGCAGTTACGTCGGGGGGGCTATGAACATTCAGTACTTC | CASSYVGGAMNIQYF
TRBJ2-5 | TRBV3-1/TRBV3-2 | TRBD2 | NA | TGTGCCAGCAGCCAAGGGACTAGCGTAGAGACCCAGTACTTC | CASSQGTSVETQYF
TRBJ2-1 | TRBV9 | TRBD2 | hyperexpanded | TGTGCCAGCAGCGTAGAGGGACTAGCAGCGAATGAGCAGTTCTTC | CASSVEGLAANEQFF
TRBJ1-3 | TRBV14 | NA | NA | TGTGCCAGCAGCCAAGAGGGGGCCTTTGGAAACACCATATATTTT | CASSQEGAFGNTIYF
TRBJ1-5 | TRBV6-6 | TRBD1 | once | TGTGCCAGCAGTTACTCTCAGGGGGTCAATCAGCCCCAGCATTTT | CASSYSQGVNQPQHF
TRBJ2-3 | TRBV11-3 | NA | few | TGTGCCAGCAGCTTAGGAATGCGGGGTGTCACAGATACGCAGTATTTT | CASSLGMRGVTDTQYF
TRBJ2-5 | TRBV5-1 | NA | NA | TGCGCCAGTACGCCGGACTGGCAAGAGACCCAGTACTTC | CASTPDWQETQYF
TRBJ1-2 | TRBV4-1 | TRBD1 | medium-sized | TGCGCCAGCAGCCAAGATCGAGGGACAGGCGGATCGAGCGGCTACACCTTC | CASSQDRGTGGSSGYTF
TRBJ1-3 | TRBV7-6 | TRBD1 | few | TGTGCCAGCAGGGGAGACAGGGGGCTAGGAAACACCATATATTTT | CASRGDRGLGNTIYF
TRBJ2-7 | TRBV9 | NA | few | TGTGCCAGCAGCGTAGAGGGCTCCTACGAGCAGTACTTC | CASSVEGSYEQYF
TRBJ2-7 | TRBV11-2 | NA | NA | TGTGCCAGCAGCTACTCCTCTGACAGTCCGGAGCAGTACTTC | CASSYSSDSPEQYF
TRBJ1-2 | TRBV2 | TRBD1 | few | TGTGCCAGCAGTGATTTGACAGGGTTCTATGGCTACACCTTC | CASSDLTGFYGYTF
TRBJ2-3 | TRBV11-2 | NA | NA | TGTGCCAGCAGCCTTTCGTCTAGGGGGGCGGGAGATACGCAGTATTTT | CASSLSSRGAGDTQYF
TRBJ2-3 | TRBV28 | NA | once | TGTGCCAGCAGTCCAAATCTGCCAGATACGCAGTATTTT | CASSPNLPDTQYF
TRBJ1-1 | TRBV6-5 | NA | NA | TGTGCCAGCAGTTCCTTGACAGGAACAAATGAAGCTTTCTTT | CASSSLTGTNEAFF
TRBJ2-3 | TRBV4-3 | NA | NA | TGCGCCAGCAGCCAAGACCAGGACACAGATACGCAGTATTTT | CASSQDQDTDTQYF
TRBJ2-3 | TRBV6-5 | TRBD2 | NA | TGTGCCAGCAGTTCCGAGGGACTAGCGGGGGATACGCAGTATTTT | CASSSEGLAGDTQYF
TRBJ2-7 | TRBV7-3 | TRBD2 | NA | TGTGCCAGCAGCTTGACTAGCGGGGGGCCCTACGAGCAGTACTTC | CASSLTSGGPYEQYF
TRBJ1-1 | TRBV27 | NA | NA | TGTGCCAGCAGTCTTATCTCTCTCAATCAGAACACTGAAGCTTTCTTT | CASSLISLNQNTEAFF
TRBJ1-6 | TRBV6-1 | NA | once | TGTGCCAGCAGTGAATACAGCCTAGGCAATTCACCCCTCCACTTT | CASSEYSLGNSPLHF
TRBJ2-7 | TRBV7-8 | TRBD2 | NA | TGTGCCAGCAGCTTAGCAACCTCTAGCGGGGTCTCCTACGAGCAGTACTTC | CASSLATSSGVSYEQYF
TRBJ2-3 | TRBV4-3 | NA | once | TGCGCCAGCAGCCAAGATCCAGGTACTAGCACAGATACGCAGTATTTT | CASSQDPGTSTDTQYF